What follows are 20 T cell receptor beta chains derived from one specimen sequenced in a study of technical replicates of blood from a handful of donors. Clones were sequenced by immunoSEQ multiplex PCR, and TCRdb holds only the in-frame ones, with some missing. The table lists approximately 97,000 clones, approximately 95% of them singletons. The sample consisted of T cells isolated from PBMCs. The receptors originated from a human donor in good health.

The chain has TRBV6-1 and TRBJ2-2; 9 nucleotides agree with TRBD1. The CDR3 is 14 amino acids. Germline assignment: CDR1 MNHNS and CDR2 SASEGT. The V segment lost 7 bases and the J segment 4 bases; nucleotides outside the gene matches: 4. CDR3 bases: TGTGCCAGCACCGGGACAGGGCCCACCGGGGAGCTGTTTTTT. It is translated as CASTGTGPTGELFF.

The chain uses TRBV12-5 and TRBJ2-3, with D possibly being TRBD2 (6 bases). This CDR3 contains 16 residues. The germline V gene has CDR1 LGHNT and CDR2 FRNRAP. The germline V and J ends were trimmed by 8 bases and 2 bases, with 20 bases remaining between them. The chain's CDR3 is CASTQRGFKDTDTQYF. For the CDR3, the DNA is TGTGCTAGTACTCAACGGGGGTTTAAGGACACAGATACGCAGTATTTT.

The chain employs TRBV7-8 and TRBJ2-1, with D perhaps TRBD2 (5 bases). CDR3 length equals 13 residues. Germline CDR1 and CDR2: SGHVS and FQNEAQ. Between the trimmed V and J ends, which lost 2 bases and 10 bases, there was a span of 12 bases. CDR3 region: CASSLSPGLEQFF. CDR3 nucleotides: TGTGCCAGCAGCTTATCCCCTGGACTCGAGCAGTTCTTC.

The rearrangement uses TRBV5-4 and TRBJ1-1, with no clear D. This CDR3 is 13 amino acids long. CDR1 and CDR2 (germline): SGHNT, YYREEE (reference sequence). V was trimmed by 4 bases and J by 1 base, leaving 8 bases between them. For the CDR3, the DNA is TGTGCCAGCAGCGCGGGCCCGAACACTGAAGCTTTCTTT. Translating gives CASSAGPNTEAFF.

The rearrangement uses TRBV6-5 and TRBJ2-7, with 9 bases that match TRBD1. The CDR3 extends over 13 amino acids. The junction had 9 bases not matched to a gene; V was cut back by 8 bases and J by 7 bases. From germline, CDR1 is MNHEY and CDR2 SVGAGI. Written as DNA, the CDR3 is TGTGCCAGCTCGGGCCAAGGGACAGGGGAGCAGTACTTC. As protein: CASSGQGTGEQYF.

J is TRBJ2-1 and V is TRBV7-9, with D maybe TRBD2 (5 bases). The CDR3 totals 14 residues. Germline CDR1 reads SEHNR; CDR2 reads FQNEAQ (reference sequence). The V and J ends lost 5 bases and 4 bases respectively, with 12 bases between them. CDR3 amino acids: CASSGRGLYNEQFF. The CDR3 DNA reads TGTGCCAGCAGCGGCCGCGGGCTATACAATGAGCAGTTCTTC.

V gene TRBV5-4 combines with J gene TRBJ2-5; no clear D. The germline V gene has CDR1 SGHNT and CDR2 YYREEE (reference sequence). The length of the CDR3 is 12 residues. Trimming took 2 bases from V and 2 from J, leaving 4 bases between them. The CDR3 spells CASSFLQETQYF. In nucleotides, the CDR3 is TGTGCCAGCAGCTTTCTGCAAGAGACCCAGTACTTC. Using reference TRBV5-4 and TRBJ2-5 for the parts outside the CDR3, the full variable domain is ETGVTQSPTHLIKTRGQQVTLRCSSQSGHNTVSWYQQALGQGPQFIFQYYREEENGRGNFPPRFSGLQFPNYSSELNVNALELDDSALYLCASSFLQETQYFGPGTRLLVL.

The V gene is TRBV7-2, the J gene TRBJ2-7; tentative D call: TRBD2 (7 bases). Germline lookup yields CDR1 SGHTA and CDR2 FQGNSA. The CDR3 runs to 15 residues. V shed 5 bases and J shed 7 bases, with 21 bases lying between them. CDR3 loop: CASSPLGGLADEQYF. The CDR3 DNA reads as TGTGCCAGCAGCCCACTGGGGGGGCTCGCGGATGAGCAGTACTTC.

This chain connects TRBV19 to TRBJ1-4, with unresolved D. Per germline, CDR1 LNHDA and CDR2 SQIVND (reference sequence). This CDR3 has 16 amino acids. V was clipped by 2 bases and J by 4 bases, with 14 bases between them. CDR3 amino acids: CASSIIFDGLNEKLFF. The CDR3 bases are TGTGCCAGTAGTATAATTTTCGATGGACTTAATGAAAAACTGTTTTTT.

The V gene is TRBV2, the J gene TRBJ2-7, with 13 bases matching TRBD2. V was pared by 6 bases and J by 0 bases, with 5 bases of the junction left unmatched. CDR3 length: 16 residues. Germline CDR1 is SNHLY and CDR2 is FYNNEI. The CDR3, as DNA: TGTGCCAGCAGCGGAGGGACTAGCGGGATCTCCTACGAGCAGTACTTC. It yields the protein CASSGGTSGISYEQYF.

The sample holds one count of this clone. This chain uses TRBV6-1 with TRBJ2-7; possible D gene TRBD1, 6 bases. CDR1 and CDR2 from the germline V gene are MNHNS and SASEGT. This CDR3 has 14 residues. V lost 7 bases and J 2 bases, leaving 15 bases between the germline ends. The CDR3 here is CASKPLWTAYEQYF. Here the CDR3 DNA reads TGTGCCAGCAAACCTTTGTGGACAGCCTACGAGCAGTACTTC.

This sequence joins TRBV18 and TRBJ2-5; TRBD1 agrees at 8 bases. V shed 6 bases, J shed 5 bases, and the junction held 5 bases outside the gene matches. Per germline, CDR1 KGHSH and CDR2 LQKENI. The CDR3 spans 13 residues. CDR3 DNA sequence: TGTGCCAGCTCGTCAGGGGGCAGGGAGACCCAGTACTTC. It yields the protein CASSSGGRETQYF.

The chain is built from TRBV5-1 and TRBJ2-2; tentative D call: TRBD2 (5 bases). The CDR3 is made up of 15 amino acids. V lost 0 bases to trimming and J lost 4 bases, with 10 bases between them. Germline V lookup: CDR1 SGHRS, CDR2 YFSETQ. The CDR3 region has the DNA TGCGCCAGCAGCTTGGCTAGCTTAAGCACCGGGGAGCTGTTTTTT. It yields the protein CASSLASLSTGELFF.

The rearrangement links TRBV28 to TRBJ2-7; D ambiguous. The CDR3 totals 12 residues. Germline values: CDR1 MDHEN, CDR2 SYDVKM. The germline V and J ends were trimmed by 4 bases and 3 bases, with 7 bases remaining between them. The DNA for the CDR3 is TGTGCCAGCAGTTCGACTTACTACGAGCAGTACTTC. Protein sequence: CASSSTYYEQYF.

This clone was picked up a small number of times. The chain carries TRBV2 and TRBJ2-2; the D gene is possibly TRBD1 (5 bases). Deletions cut 3 bases from V and 9 bases from J, with 17 bases between. The germline gives CDR1 SNHLY, CDR2 FYNNEI. This CDR3 is 15 amino acids long. The CDR3 sequence is CASSELWGVSRELFF. CDR3 coding DNA: TGTGCCAGCAGTGAGTTATGGGGCGTTAGCCGGGAGCTGTTTTTT.

The chain has TRBV10-1 and TRBJ2-3; 9 nucleotides agree with TRBD1. V lost 8 bases, J lost 0 bases, and 6 bases stayed unmatched. The CDR3 contains 15 residues. Germline CDR1 and CDR2: WNHNN and SYGVQD (reference sequence). The CDR3 nucleotides are TGCGCCAGCTCTGGAGGGACAGGGAGCACAGATACGCAGTATTTT. It codes for CASSGGTGSTDTQYF.

The chain combines TRBV6-1 with TRBJ2-7; the D is unclear. CDR1 and CDR2 (germline): MNHNS, SASEGT. This CDR3 has 14 residues. Trimming cost V 7 bases and J 6 bases, with 19 bases left between them. CDR3 nucleotides: TGTGCCAGCACACCTGCGGCAGTTTTCAGCGAGCAGTACTTC. Protein sequence: CASTPAAVFSEQYF.

The chain uses TRBV19 and TRBJ1-3, with D uncertain. This CDR3 has 15 residues. V was trimmed by 4 bases and J by 4 bases, leaving 14 bases between them. The V gene's germline CDR1 is LNHDA and CDR2 SQIVND (reference sequence). CDR3 bases: TGTGCCAGTAGTACGGAGTCCCGATCCGGAAACACCATATATTTT. It yields the protein CASSTESRSGNTIYF.

The genes are TRBV7-3 and TRBJ2-1; TRBD2 aligns across 8 bases. This CDR3 is built from 14 residues. The V and J ends lost 5 bases and 9 bases, in that order; junction bases with no gene match: 9. CDR1 and CDR2 from the germline V gene are SGHTA and FQGTGA. CDR3 region: CASSMGLVGGEQFF. The CDR3 DNA reads as TGTGCCAGCAGCATGGGACTAGTAGGTGGTGAGCAGTTCTTC.

The rearrangement uses TRBV30 and TRBJ1-5; no clear D. V lost 0 bases and J lost 6, with 6 bases in between. The CDR3 covers 12 residues. CDR1 and CDR2 (germline): GTSNPN, SVGIG (reference sequence). CDR3 sequence (DNA): TGTGCCTGGAGTGTACTCGGTCAGCCCCAGCATTTT. This gives the protein CAWSVLGQPQHF.